This T cell receptor beta chain comes out of a study of OX40 agonist ivuxolimab in advanced cancers. Study summary: Patients enrolled in dose escalation were diagnosed with hepatocellular carcinoma, melanoma, renal cell or head and neck cancer.

Libraries were prepared by immunoSEQ multiplex PCR; TCRdb keeps only in-frame clonotypes and omits some of them. The sample holds roughly 100,000 clones, 92% seen once. Points from the study as a whole: At doses 0.1 to 3.0 mg/kg, CD4+ and CD8+ clones expanded.

Germline-derived CDR1 and CDR2 are MNHEY and SVGAGI. This CDR3 has 15 amino acids. V shed 5 bases and J 3 bases; nucleotides not matched to a gene: 9. Baseline was the first blood sampling point, followed by cycle 4 day 1 and cycle 7 day 1. This clone was counted a single time. Its antigen is unknown. The sequencing here drew on CD4+ or CD8+ T cells sorted from blood, taken in a trial of the OX40 agonist ivuxolimab. J is TRBJ2-5 and V is TRBV6-5; 7 bases are a match to TRBD1. This TCR was recovered from an adult with an advanced solid tumor such as melanoma, head and neck, liver or kidney cancer. CDR3 in amino acids: CASSKTGIREETQYF. The CDR3 DNA follows: TGTGCCAGCAGTAAGACAGGGATACGAGAAGAGACCCAGTACTTC.